These 24 T cell receptor beta chains were sequenced from one sample in a study of regulatory T cells in long-lasting Graves disease. Arm-PCR with iRepertoire HTBI primers amplified the CDR3 regions for these TCR beta libraries. TCRdb passed the multiplex PCR reads through MiXCR, listing each CDR3 protein once. Counted here are approximately 690,000 distinct CDR3 sequences, around 30% occurring once; the ten biggest clones make up roughly 40%. Noted time point: persistent/refractory GD, antithyroid drugs over 5 years with positive TRAb. The TCR library used RNA extracted from PBMCs. Sequenced material: peripheral blood mononuclear cells (PBMCs), taken when the disease was refractory, from a patient treated with antithyroid drugs. The receptor source for this set is a female donor with Graves disease.

This chain joins TRBV7-9 and TRBJ2-5; D is unclear. The CDR3 covers 13 residues. Germline CDR1 reads SEHNR; CDR2 reads FQNEAQ (reference sequence). Between the trimmed V and J ends, which lost 5 bases and 3 bases, there was a span of 10 bases. CDR3 DNA sequence: TGTGCCAGCAGCGCCGTGCAGAAAGAGACCCAGTACTTC. It translates to CASSAVQKETQYF.

This clonotype turned up a few times. The rearrangement links TRBV5-4 to TRBJ2-1; D remains unclear. This CDR3 has 14 residues. Trimming took off 0 bases at V and 6 bases at J, with 10 bases between the two ends. Germline CDR1 reads SGHNT; CDR2 reads YYREEE (reference sequence). The CDR3 sequence is CASSLGLGGNEQFF. The CDR3 DNA sequence: TGTGCCAGCAGCTTGGGATTAGGCGGCAATGAGCAGTTCTTC.

This clonotype was counted a few times. This sequence joins TRBV18 and TRBJ1-1, with D possibly being TRBD1 (5 bases). The CDR3 is 14 amino acids. CDR1 and CDR2 (germline): KGHSH, LQKENI. The germline V and J ends were trimmed by 4 bases and 3 bases, with 12 bases remaining between them. For the CDR3, the DNA is TGTGCCAGCTCACTCACAGGTGCCGACACTGAAGCTTTCTTT. Its translation: CASSLTGADTEAFF.

This clonotype occurred a few times. J is TRBJ1-5 and V is TRBV5-6; D perhaps matches TRBD1 (5 bases). V lost 0 bases and J 7 bases, leaving 14 bases between the germline ends. Germline CDR1 reads SGHDT; CDR2 reads YYEEEE. There are 15 residues in the CDR3. For the CDR3, the DNA is TGTGCCAGCAGCTTGGGAGCAGGGCCGCAACAGCCCCAGCATTTT. Translation: CASSLGAGPQQPQHF. The whole variable domain, remainder taken from reference TRBV5-6 and TRBJ1-5, is DAGVTQSPTHLIKTRGQQVTLRCSPKSGHDTVSWYQQALGQGPQFIFQYYEEEERQRGNFPDRFSGHQFPNYSSELNVNALLLGDSALYLCASSLGAGPQQPQHFGDGTRLSIL.

V and J are TRBV5-1 and TRBJ2-4; D ambiguous. The CDR3 covers 14 residues. Germline assignment: CDR1 SGHRS and CDR2 YFSETQ. Deletions cut 0 bases from V and 5 bases from J, with 9 bases between. The CDR3 loop reads CASSLAATENIQYF. CDR3 DNA: TGCGCCAGCAGCTTGGCCGCCACAGAAAACATTCAGTACTTC.

This clonotype was counted between two and nine times. In DNA form, the CDR3 reads TGTGCCAGCAGCCCGACAGCGGGAGGGCGGAACATTCAGTACTTC. Protein sequence: CASSPTAGGRNIQYF. The rearrangement joins TRBV12-3 or TRBV12-4 to TRBJ2-4, with 10 bases fitting TRBD2. V trimming: 6 bases; J trimming: 7 bases; junction bases outside the gene matches: 9. The CDR3 length is 15 residues.

The rearrangement uses TRBV12-3 or TRBV12-4 and TRBJ1-3; 7 bases map to TRBD1. Trimming removed 5 bases from V and 2 bases from J; junction bases left unmatched: 6. This CDR3 region has 15 residues. The CDR3 DNA follows: TGTGCCAGCAGTACGGGACAGCGCCCTGGAAACACCATATATTTT. It specifies CASSTGQRPGNTIYF.

The V and J genes are TRBV6-1 and TRBJ2-7; 9 bases are a match to TRBD1. The CDR3 is 13 amino acids. Losses at the gene ends were 6 bases for V and 2 bases for J; bases not matched to a gene: 2. The germline gives CDR1 MNHNS, CDR2 SASEGT. CDR3 sequence (DNA): TGTGCCAGCAGGGGACAGGGACCCTACGAGCAGTACTTC. As protein: CASRGQGPYEQYF.

V gene TRBV10-3 combines with J gene TRBJ1-1, with 8 bases matching TRBD1. CDR1 is ENHRY and CDR2 is SYGVKD in the germline V gene. Losses at the gene ends were 4 bases for V and 2 bases for J; bases not matched to a gene: 3. The CDR3 runs 14 residues. The CDR3 nucleotides are TGTGCCATCAGTGTGACAGGGGCCAACACTGAAGCTTTCTTT. It is translated as CAISVTGANTEAFF.

This clonotype was counted a few times. CDR3 bases: TGTGCCAGCAGTTTTGTGCAGGGCTTTCCCTACGAGCAGTACTTC. As protein: CASSFVQGFPYEQYF. J is TRBJ2-7 and V is TRBV27; tentative D call: TRBD1 (5 bases). V shed 3 bases and J shed 2 bases, with 14 bases lying between them. There are 15 residues in the CDR3. Germline CDR1 is MNHEY and CDR2 is SMNVEV (reference sequence).

The V call is TRBV25-1, the J call TRBJ2-5; perhaps TRBD2 as D (6 bases). CDR3 size: 13 residues. Trimming took off 5 bases at V and 6 bases at J, with 13 bases between the two ends. CDR1 MGHDK and CDR2 SYGVNS come from the germline V gene. CDR3 sequence: CASSFPEGKTQYF. The DNA of the CDR3 is TGTGCCAGCAGTTTCCCGGAGGGGAAGACCCAGTACTTC.

This clonotype was seen more than once but under ten times. The chain joins TRBV5-1 to TRBJ2-1; no firm D call. The CDR3 totals 13 residues. The V gene lost 9 bases and the J gene lost 6 bases, with 16 bases spanning the gap. In germline, CDR1 is SGHRS, CDR2 YFSETQ. The CDR3 loop is CATTDPPSNEQFF. CDR3 DNA: TGCGCCACGACCGACCCCCCTTCCAATGAGCAGTTCTTC.

V usage is TRBV6-1 and J usage is TRBJ1-5; D is unclear. The CDR3 runs 16 residues. Trimming removed 2 bases from V and 3 bases from J, with 14 bases in between. Germline assignment: CDR1 MNHNS and CDR2 SASEGT. CDR3 sequence reads: CASSELVGLDNQPQHF. The DNA for the CDR3 is TGTGCCAGCAGTGAACTGGTGGGTTTGGACAATCAGCCCCAGCATTTT.

Remarks on this clonotype: At one of its ends the junction is not consistent with the germline gene, which may arise from a read error. The rearrangement joins TRBV7-3 to TRBJ2-5, with a tentative D call TRBD2 (5 bases). This CDR3 comprises 12 residues. CDR1 is SGHTA and CDR2 is FQGTGA in the germline V gene. CDR3 region: CASSLTGSVLAF. The CDR3 nucleotides are TGTGCCAGCAGCTTAACGGGGAGTGTATTGGCCTTC.

Only a few counts were recorded for this clonotype. The genes are TRBV24-1 and TRBJ1-1; 10 bases match TRBD1. CDR3 length: 15 residues. Trimming at V came to 2 bases and at J to 11 bases, leaving 10 bases not matched to a gene. Per germline, CDR1 KGHDR and CDR2 SFDVKD. CDR3 DNA: TGTGCCACCAGTGATTCTACGGGACAGGGGACGGGCGCTTTCTTT. Amino acid sequence: CATSDSTGQGTGAFF.

This clonotype was detected a few times. The J gene is TRBJ2-2, the V gene TRBV13; 7 positions agree with TRBD2. This CDR3 is built from 14 residues. V lost 6 bases, J lost 1 base, and 2 bases stayed unmatched. CDR1 and CDR2 (germline): PRHDT, FYEKMQ (reference sequence). CDR3 coding DNA: TGTGCCAGCAGATGGGAGGGGAACACCGGGGAGCTGTTTTTT. Protein product: CASRWEGNTGELFF. Complete variable domain (other parts from reference TRBV13 and TRBJ2-2): AAGVIQSPRHLIKEKRETATLKCYPIPRHDTVYWYQQGPGQDPQFLISFYEKMQSDKGSIPDRFSAQQFSDYHSELNMSSLELGDSALYFCASRWEGNTGELFFGEGSRLTVL.

This clonotype occurred a few times. The rearrangement joins TRBV11-2 to TRBJ1-1; D not resolved. Germline V lookup: CDR1 SGHAT, CDR2 FQNNGV. This CDR3 spans 15 amino acids. V lost 0 bases to trimming and J lost 1 base, with 9 bases between them. CDR3: CASSLEAVGNTEAFF. The CDR3 DNA is TGTGCCAGCAGCTTAGAAGCTGTTGGGAACACTGAAGCTTTCTTT.

This sequence joins TRBV20-1 and TRBJ2-1; 7 bases fit TRBD1. The CDR3 runs 16 residues. Germline-derived CDR1 and CDR2 are DFQATT and SNEGSKA (reference sequence). V dropped 3 bases and J dropped 0; count of bases not matched to a gene: 8. The CDR3 loop is CSASLLQGSSYNEQFF. The CDR3 DNA reads TGCAGTGCTAGCCTGTTACAGGGGAGCTCCTACAATGAGCAGTTCTTC.

The CDR3 protein is CASSGTGGWQYF. For the CDR3, the DNA is TGCGCCAGTTCCGGGACAGGGGGATGGCAGTACTTC. The gene calls are TRBV5-1 and TRBJ2-7, with 11 bases identical to TRBD1. The V and J ends lost 8 bases and 9 bases, in that order; junction bases with no gene match: 7. Germline V lookup: CDR1 SGHRS, CDR2 YFSETQ. The CDR3 extends over 12 amino acids.

This clonotype appeared many times. At one boundary the junction diverges from the germline segment, which might be a read error. CDR3 protein: CASSLTGQSYGYTF. The CDR3 DNA reads as TGTGCCAGCAGCTTAACTGGACAGTCCTATGGCTACACCTTC. This rearrangement joins TRBV5-1 to TRBJ1-2; D is possibly TRBD1 (6 bases). The germline gives CDR1 SGHRS, CDR2 YFSETQ. The CDR3 is 14 amino acids.

This clonotype was detected only a few times. This rearrangement joins TRBV12-3 or TRBV12-4 to TRBJ1-5, with D hard to call. The CDR3 runs to 15 residues. With 6 bases removed from V and 1 base from J, the gap between germline ends came to 13 bases. The CDR3 sequence: CASSLSRGSNQPQHF. The CDR3 DNA follows: TGTGCCAGCAGCTTAAGTCGAGGGAGCAATCAGCCCCAGCATTTT.

The V and J genes are TRBV6-1 and TRBJ1-1; perhaps TRBD1 as D (6 bases). Between the trimmed V and J ends, which lost 10 bases and 5 bases, there was a span of 20 bases. Germline CDR1 reads MNHNS; CDR2 reads SASEGT. CDR3 size: 14 residues. DNA for the CDR3: TGTGCCATCCAAAGGGGGGGCCAAGGAACTGAAGCTTTCTTT. This codes for CAIQRGGQGTEAFF.

This clonotype was counted between two and nine times. This chain joins TRBV27 and TRBJ2-7; D is possibly TRBD1 (6 bases). CDR1 is MNHEY, CDR2 SMNVEV, per germline (reference sequence). The V and J ends lost 1 base and 5 bases respectively, with 18 bases between them. The CDR3 contains 16 residues. The chain's CDR3 is CASSLWAGVGVDEQYF. The CDR3 region has the DNA TGTGCCAGCAGTTTATGGGCAGGGGTGGGGGTAGACGAGCAGTACTTC.

On this clonotype itself: A single base separates this from a much larger clone, so it may be a read error. This chain links TRBV6-5 with TRBJ2-7; possibly TRBD1 or TRBD2 for D (5 bases each). The germline gives CDR1 MNHEY, CDR2 SVGAGI. V lost 2 bases to trimming and J lost 2 bases, with 10 bases between them. The CDR3 has 14 residues. The CDR3 reads CASSYRDGAYEQYF. The CDR3 nucleotides read TGTGCCAGCAGTTACCGGGACGGAGCCTACGAGCAGTACTTC.